The clone carrying this TCR beta chain showed up many times. Its antigen is currently unknown. Diagnosis relied on clinical symptoms, serum thyroxine, TRAb, thyroid ultrasound and orbital computed tomography. RNA transcripts yielded amplified TCR beta CDR3 regions. Second-round multiplex PCR came after a first-round RT-PCR that employed HTBI primers. TCRdb reprocessed the multiplex PCR reads with MiXCR, giving one entry per CDR3 protein. The top ten clones hold roughly 3% of a sample with about 420,000 distinct CDR3 sequences, under 25% of them seen once. The V end was cut by 0 bases, the J end by 7 bases, with 10 bases between. The CDR3 is 14 amino acids. The germline gives CDR1 KGHSH, CDR2 LQKENI. This sample stems from a study of Graves' ophthalmopathy and Graves' hyperthyroidism. Findings and limits, study-wide: Blood contained most expanded thyroid clonotypes exceeding 0.001 frequency.

The chain uses TRBV18 and TRBJ1-3; D gene uncertain. Material: peripheral blood. The receptor comes from a woman aged 18-29 years with stable Graves' hyperthyroidism. The CDR3 DNA follows: TGTGCCAGCTCACCACCCGGGAGTACGAACACCATATATTTT. Protein product: CASSPPGSTNTIYF. Variable domain in full (rest from reference TRBV18 and TRBJ1-3): NAGVMQNPRHLVRRRGQEARLRCSPMKGHSHVYWYRQLPEEGLKFMVYLQKENIIDESGMPKERFSAEFPKEGPSILRIQQVVRGDSAAYFCASSPPGSTNTIYFGEGSWLTVV.